This T cell receptor beta chain was sequenced for a study of blood T cell repertoires in COVID-19. On the study more broadly: Acute-phase and convalescent COVID-19 samples originated in the United States, Italy and Spain. T cells, B-cell-depleted T cells, or PBMCs supplied cDNA or gDNA.

The table came from immunoSEQ multiplex PCR; TCRdb's copy has only in-frame clones and leaves some out. The sample records approximately 150,000 clones, 88% being singletons. The clonotype was recovered from a man aged 65 to 79 with acute or convalescent COVID-19. What was sequenced was peripheral blood.

CDR3: CSVSGYYGYTF. The CDR3 DNA reads TGCAGCGTTTCCGGGTACTATGGCTACACCTTC. The gene calls are TRBV29-1 and TRBJ1-2, with D hard to call. There are 11 residues in the CDR3. The V and J ends lost 5 bases and 3 bases respectively, with 7 bases between them. Germline loops: CDR1 SQVTM, CDR2 ANQGSEA.